This is a list of T cell receptor beta chains from one sample in a study of blood T cell repertoires in COVID-19. Clones were read by immunoSEQ multiplex PCR, and TCRdb kept only the in-frame ones, dropping some. The repertoire includes roughly 410,000 clones, over 75% of them detected once, and over 2% sits in the top ten. The sequencing input was peripheral blood. All receptors derive from a woman aged 60 to 75 with COVID-19, enrolled during active disease. CDR3s include the opening cysteine and the closing phenylalanine or tryptophan. D genes are given only for firm matches. Size is stated for part of the rows, as once, few or many counts, or as a class when the clone is expanded.

. | TRBJ2-3 | 13 | TRBV11-2 | . | TGTGCCAGCAGCTTAGATCAGTTGTATACGCAGTATTTT | CASSLDQLYTQYF
. | TRBJ2-5 | 13 | TRBV5-6 | . | TGTGCCAGCAGCTTGAAGGGGATAGAGACCCAGTACTTC | CASSLKGIETQYF
TRBD1 | TRBJ1-2 | 15 | TRBV10-3 | . | TGTGCCATCAGTCCCACAGGGGGAAGAGACTATGGCTACACCTTC | CAISPTGGRDYGYTF
TRBD1 | TRBJ1-2 | 16 | TRBV18 | . | TGTGCCAGCTCACCGAGGGACGACAGGGCGGCCTATGGCTACACCTTC | CASSPRDDRAAYGYTF
TRBD2 | TRBJ2-1 | 15 | TRBV9 | . | TGTGCCAGCAGCTCGTGGACTAGCGGGGTGGATGAGCAGTTCTTC | CASSSWTSGVDEQFF
. | TRBJ2-5 | 13 | TRBV5-4 | once | TGTGCCAGCAGTCGGGACACACAAGAGACCCAGTACTTC | CASSRDTQETQYF
. | TRBJ2-5 | 16 | TRBV5-4 | . | TGTGCCAGCAGCTCAGGACTTGTCCTATCGCAAGGGACCCAGTACTTC | CASSSGLVLSQGTQYF
. | TRBJ2-3 | 16 | TRBV5-1 | . | TGCGCCAGCAGCTTGGGGACAGCCAGAACTCCAGATACGCAGTATTTT | CASSLGTARTPDTQYF
. | TRBJ1-5 | 13 | TRBV9 | . | TGTGCCAGCAGCGTAGCGAGCAATCAGCCCCAGCATTTT | CASSVASNQPQHF
. | TRBJ1-5 | 15 | TRBV24-1 | . | TGTGCCACCAGTTCCGCAGGGTATAGTAATCAGCCCCAGCATTTT | CATSSAGYSNQPQHF
. | TRBJ2-3 | 14 | TRBV10-3 | . | TGTGCCATCAGTGAGCGGGGGAGCACAGATACGCAGTATTTT | CAISERGSTDTQYF
. | TRBJ1-1 | 10 | TRBV2 | once | TGTGCCAGCAGTATCGTTGAAGCTTTCTTT | CASSIVEAFF
. | TRBJ1-2 | 16 | TRBV7-8 | . | TGTGCCAGCAGCTCGAATACAGGGCCCGCAAAAGAGGGCTACACCTTC | CASSSNTGPAKEGYTF
. | TRBJ2-5 | 16 | TRBV2 | . | TGTGCCAGCAGCCTATATAGGGCCTCAGGAGGGGAGACCCAGTACTTC | CASSLYRASGGETQYF
. | TRBJ1-2 | 13 | TRBV7-9 | few | TGTGCCAGCAGCTTGTGGGGCGGGGATGGCTACACCTTC | CASSLWGGDGYTF
. | TRBJ2-7 | 18 | TRBV19 | . | TGTGCCAGTAGCGAAAGGGGCAGGGGGGACAAGAGCTCCTACGAGCAGTACTTC | CASSERGRGDKSSYEQYF
. | TRBJ2-3 | 12 | TRBV7-8 | . | TGTGCCAGCAGCCCCGGACAGGATACGCAGTATTTT | CASSPGQDTQYF
. | TRBJ1-4 | 17 | TRBV11-2 | . | TGTGCCAGCAGCCCACGCCCTGCCGCGGCAACTAATGAAAAACTGTTTTTT | CASSPRPAAATNEKLFF
TRBD1 | TRBJ2-3 | 17 | TRBV7-9 | . | TGTGCCAGCAGCTTAACGGCAGGGGGCTCGCCGGCCAATACGCAGTATTTT | CASSLTAGGSPANTQYF
. | TRBJ2-7 | 14 | TRBV7-9 | . | TGTGCCAGCAGCTTATTGGGGGGAGCCTACGAGCAGTACTTC | CASSLLGGAYEQYF
. | TRBJ2-3 | 18 | TRBV3-1/TRBV3-2 | once | TGTGCCAGCAGCCAAGCTGGACAGTGGGTGTTGACCACAGATACGCAGTATTTT | CASSQAGQWVLTTDTQYF
. | TRBJ2-6 | 14 | TRBV20-1 | . | TGCAGTGCTAGTTTGGGGAGTGGGGCCAACGTCCTGACTTTC | CSASLGSGANVLTF
TRBD1 | TRBJ1-2 | 13 | TRBV18 | . | TGTGCCAGCCTGGGACAGTCAAACTATGGCTACACCTTC | CASLGQSNYGYTF
. | TRBJ2-2 | 14 | TRBV7-7 | . | TGTGCCAGCAGTCCCCCCGGGGGCACCGGGGAGCTGTTTTTT | CASSPPGGTGELFF
TRBD1 | TRBJ1-5 | 15 | TRBV9 | . | TGTGCCAGCAGCGAATCGGACAGGGCCAGGAAGCCCCAGCATTTT | CASSESDRARKPQHF
TRBD1 | TRBJ2-1 | 16 | TRBV11-2 | . | TGTGCCAGCAGCTTACTAGGGGGCGCCAAGGACAATGAGCAGTTCTTC | CASSLLGGAKDNEQFF
. | TRBJ1-3 | 14 | TRBV29-1 | . | TGCAGCGTTGGGACAGAGAATCGTGGAAACACCATATATTTT | CSVGTENRGNTIYF
. | TRBJ2-7 | 14 | TRBV7-9 | . | TGTGCCAGCAGCTTAGTTGGGGGCTACTACGAGCAGTACTTC | CASSLVGGYYEQYF
TRBD1 | TRBJ1-2 | 14 | TRBV2 | . | TGTGCCAGCAGTGAGGTCAGGGGGGTATATGGCTACACCTTC | CASSEVRGVYGYTF
TRBD1 | TRBJ2-7 | 15 | TRBV6-5 | . | TGTGCCAGCAGTTACTCTGGGCAGGGGGCCTACGAGCAGTACTTC | CASSYSGQGAYEQYF
TRBD2 | TRBJ2-1 | 14 | TRBV11-2 | . | TGTGCCAGCAGTTACACTAGCGGGGGGGTTGAGCAGTTCTTC | CASSYTSGGVEQFF
TRBD1 | TRBJ1-2 | 13 | TRBV12-3/TRBV12-4 | . | TGTGCCAGCAGCCGGACAGGGAATCATGGCTACACCTTC | CASSRTGNHGYTF
TRBD2 | TRBJ2-3 | 15 | TRBV5-1 | . | TGCGCCAGCAGCTTGGCGAGCGGGGGGACAGATACGCAGTATTTT | CASSLASGGTDTQYF
. | TRBJ1-2 | 12 | TRBV6-2/TRBV6-3 | . | TGTGCCAGCAGCGGCCCTAACTATGGCTACACCTTC | CASSGPNYGYTF
. | TRBJ2-1 | 14 | TRBV11-3 | . | TGTGCCAGCAGCGCGGGGCACGGAAACAATGAGCAGTTCTTC | CASSAGHGNNEQFF
. | TRBJ1-2 | 14 | TRBV19 | once | TGTGCCAGTAGGCCAGGGTCCTCTGGCTATGGCTACACCTTC | CASRPGSSGYGYTF
TRBD2 | TRBJ2-5 | 14 | TRBV5-1 | . | TGCGCCAGCAGGCGCGGGACTACCTCGGAGACCCAGTACTTC | CASRRGTTSETQYF
. | TRBJ2-4 | 16 | TRBV3-1/TRBV3-2 | . | TGTGCCAGCAGCCAACGGGGCCGTCCACAGGGAGACATTCAGTACTTC | CASSQRGRPQGDIQYF
TRBD1 | TRBJ1-1 | 14 | TRBV18 | . | TGTGCCAGCCCACCACAGGGGGCGAACACTGAAGCTTTCTTT | CASPPQGANTEAFF
. | TRBJ2-3 | 12 | TRBV12-3/TRBV12-4 | . | TGTGCCAGCAGTTTATTAGCAGATACGCAGTATTTT | CASSLLADTQYF
. | TRBJ1-1 | 13 | TRBV7-9 | . | TGTGCCAGCAGCTTACGGTCCGACACTGAAGCTTTCTTT | CASSLRSDTEAFF
. | TRBJ1-5 | 14 | TRBV7-8 | . | TGTGCCAGCAGCCCGGACAGTAAAGGCCAGCCCCAGCATTTT | CASSPDSKGQPQHF